Following are 5 T cell receptor beta chains from one sample sequenced in a study of blood T cell repertoires in COVID-19. TCRdb's copy holds only in-frame clones and misses some; the assay was immunoSEQ multiplex PCR. The top ten clones hold under 6.5% of a sample with approximately 300,000 clones, roughly 90% of them seen once. The material sequenced was peripheral blood. These receptor sequences come from a man younger than 35 who had recovered from COVID-19.

This CDR3 reads CASSLAKREDEQYF. CDR3 coding DNA: TGCGCCAGCAGCTTGGCCAAGCGGGAGGACGAGCAGTACTTC. The V and J genes are TRBV5-1 and TRBJ2-7; 9 nucleotides match TRBD2. The CDR3 consists of 14 residues. Germline CDR1 reads SGHRS; CDR2 reads YFSETQ. With V trimmed by 0 bases and J by 5 bases, 3 bases remained unmatched.

V and J are TRBV11-2 and TRBJ2-4; no firm D call. This CDR3 is 16 amino acids long. V lost 1 base and J lost 0, with 10 bases in between. Per germline, CDR1 SGHAT and CDR2 FQNNGV. The CDR3 loop reads CASSLAPQLAKNIQYF. The CDR3 DNA sequence: TGTGCCAGCAGCTTAGCTCCCCAACTAGCCAAAAACATTCAGTACTTC.

This chain connects TRBV5-1 to TRBJ2-3; possible D gene TRBD1, 5 bases. V was pared by 2 bases and J by 0 bases, with 10 bases between. This CDR3 is built from 15 residues. Germline V CDR1 and CDR2: SGHRS, YFSETQ. The CDR3 is CASSFAGRSTDTQYF. CDR3 DNA sequence: TGCGCCAGCAGCTTCGCAGGGCGAAGCACAGATACGCAGTATTTT.

The CDR3 DNA reads as TGCGCCAGCAGTGCGAGGGGGAGTTACGAGCAGTACTTC. Translated, it gives CASSARGSYEQYF. This chain uses TRBV4-1 with TRBJ2-7; TRBD1 is a possible D gene (6 bases). CDR1 MGHRA and CDR2 YSYEKL come from the germline V gene. This CDR3 is built from 13 residues. V was cut by 6 bases and J by 4 bases, with 13 bases left in between.

The rearrangement links TRBV27 to TRBJ2-1; 8 bases match TRBD2. The germline V gene has CDR1 MNHEY and CDR2 SMNVEV (reference sequence). This CDR3 spans 16 amino acids. The junction had 13 bases not matched to a gene; V was cut back by 4 bases and J by 8 bases. This CDR3 is CASSSSGGLDPDEQFF. CDR3 bases: TGTGCCAGCAGTTCCTCTGGGGGACTAGATCCCGATGAGCAGTTCTTC.